The rows below give T cell receptor beta chains drawn from one sample of a study of T cell responses to AZD1222 COVID-19 vaccine. The assay was immunoSEQ multiplex PCR, and TCRdb's table has in-frame clones only and misses some. The sample has some 120,000 clones; 90% to 95% are singletons. The sequenced sample was peripheral blood, obtained on day 0 of AZD1222 vaccination. The receptors originated from an adult in good health. The CDR3 runs from the conserved cysteine through the conserved F or W. Each record gives: clone size, J gene, D gene, V gene, CDR3 DNA, CDR3 protein. A D gene is named only where the DNA matches it firmly. Clone size is given for some rows only: seen once, a few or many times, or a class if the clone is expanded.

abundance: few
j_gene: TRBJ1-6
d_gene: -
v_gene: TRBV7-2
CDR3nt: TGTGCCAGCAGCTTAGGGGTCCTCCTTAATTCACCCCTCCACTTT
CDR3aa: CASSLGVLLNSPLHF

abundance: -
j_gene: TRBJ2-7
d_gene: TRBD1
v_gene: TRBV7-9
CDR3nt: TGTGCCAGCAGCCCGGGACAGTCCTACGAGCAGTACTTC
CDR3aa: CASSPGQSYEQYF

abundance: -
j_gene: TRBJ1-2
d_gene: -
v_gene: TRBV9
CDR3nt: TGTGCCAGCAGAGGAGATGGCTACACCTTC
CDR3aa: CASRGDGYTF

abundance: -
j_gene: TRBJ1-1
d_gene: -
v_gene: TRBV7-9
CDR3nt: TGTGCCAGCAGCCTAAACACTGAAGCTTTCTTT
CDR3aa: CASSLNTEAFF

abundance: -
j_gene: TRBJ1-3
d_gene: -
v_gene: TRBV9
CDR3nt: TGTGCCAGCAGCCGGACGGGATTCTCTGGAAACACCATATATTTT
CDR3aa: CASSRTGFSGNTIYF

abundance: -
j_gene: TRBJ2-7
d_gene: -
v_gene: TRBV7-3
CDR3nt: TGTGCCAGCAGCTTAGAGATGGGCTACGAGCAGTACTTC
CDR3aa: CASSLEMGYEQYF

abundance: -
j_gene: TRBJ2-7
d_gene: TRBD2
v_gene: TRBV6-4
CDR3nt: TGTGCCAGCAGTGCGGAGAGCGGGAGGGCAGACGAGCAGTACTTC
CDR3aa: CASSAESGRADEQYF

abundance: -
j_gene: TRBJ1-1
d_gene: -
v_gene: TRBV13
CDR3nt: TGTGCCAGCAGGAGGGTAGGAGCGGGGAACACTGAAGCTTTCTTT
CDR3aa: CASRRVGAGNTEAFF

abundance: once
j_gene: TRBJ1-2
d_gene: TRBD1
v_gene: TRBV15
CDR3nt: TGTGCCACCAGCAGAGGCAACAGGGGGTCTGGCTACACCTTC
CDR3aa: CATSRGNRGSGYTF

abundance: once
j_gene: TRBJ2-7
d_gene: -
v_gene: TRBV7-2
CDR3nt: TGTGCCAGCAGCCCTCAGCAATACTCCTACGAGCAGTACTTC
CDR3aa: CASSPQQYSYEQYF